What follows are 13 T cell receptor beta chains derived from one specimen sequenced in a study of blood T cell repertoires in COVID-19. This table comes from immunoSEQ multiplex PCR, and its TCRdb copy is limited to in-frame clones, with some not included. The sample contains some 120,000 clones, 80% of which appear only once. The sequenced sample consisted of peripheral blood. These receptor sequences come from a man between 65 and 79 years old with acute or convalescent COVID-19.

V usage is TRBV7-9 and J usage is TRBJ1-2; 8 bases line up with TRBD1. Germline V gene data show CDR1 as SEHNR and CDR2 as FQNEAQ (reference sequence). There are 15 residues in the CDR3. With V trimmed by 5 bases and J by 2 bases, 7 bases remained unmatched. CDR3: CASSQRTGMNYGYTF. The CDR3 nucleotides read TGTGCCAGCAGCCAGAGGACAGGGATGAACTATGGCTACACCTTC. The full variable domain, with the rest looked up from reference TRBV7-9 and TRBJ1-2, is DTGVSQNPRHKITKRGQNVTFRCDPISEHNRLYWYRQTLGQGPEFLTYFQNEAQLEKSRLLSDRFSAERPKGSFSTLEIQRTEQGDSAMYLCASSQRTGMNYGYTFGSGTRLTVV.

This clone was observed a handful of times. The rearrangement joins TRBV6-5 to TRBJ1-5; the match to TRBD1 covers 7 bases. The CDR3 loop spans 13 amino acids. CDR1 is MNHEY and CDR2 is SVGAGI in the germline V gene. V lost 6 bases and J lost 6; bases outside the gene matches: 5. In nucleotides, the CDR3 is TGTGCCAGCAGCCTCAGGGGGACTCAGCCCCAGCATTTT. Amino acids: CASSLRGTQPQHF.

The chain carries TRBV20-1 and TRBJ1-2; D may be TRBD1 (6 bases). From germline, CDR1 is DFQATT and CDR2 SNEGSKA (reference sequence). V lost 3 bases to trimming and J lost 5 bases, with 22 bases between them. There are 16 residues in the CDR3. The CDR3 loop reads CSASRSRGAPGYGYTF. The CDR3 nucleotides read TGCAGTGCTAGTAGATCTCGGGGGGCTCCTGGATATGGCTACACCTTC.

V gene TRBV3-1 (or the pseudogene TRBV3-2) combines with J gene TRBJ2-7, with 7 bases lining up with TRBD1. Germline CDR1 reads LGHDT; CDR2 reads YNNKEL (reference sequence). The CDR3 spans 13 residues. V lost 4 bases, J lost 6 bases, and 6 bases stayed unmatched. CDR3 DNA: TGTGCCAGCAGCCCAGGGACAGTGGGCGAGCAGTACTTC. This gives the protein CASSPGTVGEQYF.

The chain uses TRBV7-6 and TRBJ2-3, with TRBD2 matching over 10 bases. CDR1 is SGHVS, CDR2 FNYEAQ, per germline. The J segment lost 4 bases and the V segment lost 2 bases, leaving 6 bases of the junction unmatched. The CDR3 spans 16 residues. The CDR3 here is CASSLNSGGPPDTQYF. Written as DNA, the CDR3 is TGTGCCAGCAGCTTAAATAGCGGGGGGCCCCCAGATACGCAGTATTTT.

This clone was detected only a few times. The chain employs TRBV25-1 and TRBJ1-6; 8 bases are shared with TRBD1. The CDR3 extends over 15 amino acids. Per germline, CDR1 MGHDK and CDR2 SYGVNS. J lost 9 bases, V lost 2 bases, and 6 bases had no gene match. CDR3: CASSEGAGGASPLHF. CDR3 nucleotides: TGTGCCAGCAGTGAAGGGGCAGGGGGCGCTTCACCCCTCCACTTT.

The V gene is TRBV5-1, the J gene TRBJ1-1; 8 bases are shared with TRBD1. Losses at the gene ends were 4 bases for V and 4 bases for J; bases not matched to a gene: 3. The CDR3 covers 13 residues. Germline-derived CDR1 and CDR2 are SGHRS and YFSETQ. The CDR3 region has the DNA TGCGCCAGCAGCACTACAGGGGGCACTGAAGCTTTCTTT. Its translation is CASSTTGGTEAFF.

The CDR3 here is CASSRGASSGGLETQYF. CDR3 nucleotide sequence: TGTGCCAGCAGCCGGGGGGCGTCTAGCGGGGGTCTGGAGACCCAGTACTTC. This rearrangement joins TRBV5-8 to TRBJ2-5; 10 positions agree with TRBD2. The CDR3 consists of 17 residues. Looked up from germline, CDR1 is SGHTS and CDR2 is YDEGEE. With V trimmed by 4 bases and J by 5 bases, 14 bases remained unmatched. Filled out from reference TRBV5-8 and TRBJ2-5, the complete variable domain reads EAGVTQSPTHLIKTRGQQATLRCSPISGHTSVYWYQQALGLGLQFLLWYDEGEERNRGNFPPRFSGRQFPNYSSELNVNALELEDSALYLCASSRGASSGGLETQYFGPGTRLLVL.

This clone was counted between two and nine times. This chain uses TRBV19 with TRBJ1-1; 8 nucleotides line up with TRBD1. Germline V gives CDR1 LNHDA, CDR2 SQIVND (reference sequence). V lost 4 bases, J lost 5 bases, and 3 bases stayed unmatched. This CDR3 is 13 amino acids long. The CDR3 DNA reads TGTGCCAGTAGTAGACAGGGGTCGACTGAAGCTTTCTTT. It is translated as CASSRQGSTEAFF.

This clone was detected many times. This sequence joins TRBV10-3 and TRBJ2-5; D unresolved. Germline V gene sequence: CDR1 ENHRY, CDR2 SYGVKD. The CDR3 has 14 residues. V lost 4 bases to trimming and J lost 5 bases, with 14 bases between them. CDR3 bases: TGTGCCATCAGTGCGATTTCATCCAGGGAGACCCAGTACTTC. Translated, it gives CAISAISSRETQYF.

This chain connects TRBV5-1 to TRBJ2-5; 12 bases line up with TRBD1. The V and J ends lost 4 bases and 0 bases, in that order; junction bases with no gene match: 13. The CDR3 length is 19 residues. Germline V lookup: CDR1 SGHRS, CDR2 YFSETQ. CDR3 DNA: TGCGCCAGCAGCCCGTACGGGGGACAGGGGGCCGTGTACCAAGAGACCCAGTACTTC. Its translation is CASSPYGGQGAVYQETQYF. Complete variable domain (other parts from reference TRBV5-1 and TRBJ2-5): KAGVTQTPRYLIKTRGQQVTLSCSPISGHRSVSWYQQTPGQGLQFLFEYFSETQRNKGNFPGRFSGRQFSNSRSEMNVSTLELGDSALYLCASSPYGGQGAVYQETQYFGPGTRLLVL.

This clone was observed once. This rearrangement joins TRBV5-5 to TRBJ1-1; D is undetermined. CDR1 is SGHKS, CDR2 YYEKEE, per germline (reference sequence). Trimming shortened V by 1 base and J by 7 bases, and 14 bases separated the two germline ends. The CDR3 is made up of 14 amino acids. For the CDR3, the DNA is TGTGCCAGCAGCTTGCGTTTGGCAGCGAATGAAGCTTTCTTT. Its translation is CASSLRLAANEAFF.

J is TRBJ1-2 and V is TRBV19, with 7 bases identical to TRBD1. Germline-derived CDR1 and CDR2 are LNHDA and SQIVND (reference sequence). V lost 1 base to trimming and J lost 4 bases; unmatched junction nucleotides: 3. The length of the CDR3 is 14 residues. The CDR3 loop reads CASSIVGQRYGYTF. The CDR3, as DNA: TGTGCCAGTAGTATAGTGGGACAGCGCTATGGCTACACCTTC. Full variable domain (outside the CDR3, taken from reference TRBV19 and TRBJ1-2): DGGITQSPKYLFRKEGQNVTLSCEQNLNHDAMYWYRQDPGQGLRLIYYSQIVNDFQKGDIAEGYSVSREKKESFPLTVTSAQKNPTAFYLCASSIVGQRYGYTFGSGTRLTVV.